A selection of T cell receptor beta chains follows, all from one sample in a study of T cells in Graves' hyperthyroidism and ophthalmopathy. TCRdb re-derived calls from the multiplex PCR reads in MiXCR, one entry per CDR3 protein. The table shows more than 500,000 distinct CDR3 sequences, with about 43% occurring only once. The sequencing sample was made of peripheral blood or thyroid tissue (not recorded which). The receptor set was obtained from an adult woman with Graves' disease, either hyperthyroidism or ophthalmopathy (not recorded which). Both conserved end residues are part of each CDR3. The D gene is left open where the match is weak. Clone size, where shown, is once, few, many, or a class for clones that have expanded.

J: TRBJ2-3
size: -
D: TRBD1
V: TRBV24-1
DNA: TGTGCCACCAGTGATGCTCCGGGACAGGGTGCCAGAGATACGCAGTATTTT
CDR3: CATSDAPGQGARDTQYF

J: TRBJ2-1
size: -
D: TRBD2
V: TRBV20-1
DNA: TGCAGTGCTTGGACTAGCGGGAGGGTGTACTATGAGCAGTTCTTC
CDR3: CSAWTSGRVYYEQFF

J: TRBJ1-1
size: -
D: -
V: TRBV2
DNA: TGTGCCAGCAGTGAAAGGGGATTCCCTGAAGCTTTCTTT
CDR3: CASSERGFPEAFF

J: TRBJ2-7
size: -
D: -
V: TRBV29-1
DNA: TGCAGCGTTGAAGGGGGTTGGGGCTACGAGCAGTACTTC
CDR3: CSVEGGWGYEQYF

J: TRBJ2-6
size: -
D: -
V: TRBV2
DNA: TGTGCCAGCAGTGACCGGAAAGGCAATTCTGGGGCCAACGTCCTGACTTTC
CDR3: CASSDRKGNSGANVLTF

J: TRBJ1-1
size: many
D: TRBD1
V: TRBV29-1
DNA: TGCAGCAGCCGGGACAGCTACACTGAAGCTTTCTTT
CDR3: CSSRDSYTEAFF

J: TRBJ1-2
size: few
D: -
V: TRBV24-1
DNA: TGTGCCACCAGTGATTCCTACAGAAGCTATGGCTACACCTTC
CDR3: CATSDSYRSYGYTF

J: TRBJ1-5
size: -
D: -
V: TRBV20-1
DNA: TGCAGTGCTAGAGCCATAGCGGGGCTCGGCAATCAGCCCCAGCATTTT
CDR3: CSARAIAGLGNQPQHF

J: TRBJ1-2
size: many
D: TRBD1
V: TRBV4-1
DNA: TGCGCCAGCAGCCTTGCGGGACAGGGTGACCTGGGCTACACCTTC
CDR3: CASSLAGQGDLGYTF

J: TRBJ2-6
size: -
D: -
V: TRBV4-2
DNA: TGTGCCAGCAGCCAAGATCGAGGTCCTGGGGTCGACGTCCTGACTTTC
CDR3: CASSQDRGPGVDVLTF

J: TRBJ2-5
size: many
D: -
V: TRBV15
DNA: TGTGCCACCAGCAAAGATCCGACAGGACTGAAAGAGACCCAGTACTTC
CDR3: CATSKDPTGLKETQYF

J: TRBJ2-5
size: -
D: TRBD1
V: TRBV10-3
DNA: TGTGCCATCAGTTGGCGACAGGGACAGGACAAAGAGACCCAGTACTTC
CDR3: CAISWRQGQDKETQYF

J: TRBJ1-1
size: -
D: -
V: TRBV3-1
DNA: TGTGCCAGCAGCCAAGTGGCAGGGTCCACTGAAGCTTTCTTT
CDR3: CASSQVAGSTEAFF

J: TRBJ2-5
size: many
D: -
V: TRBV6-6
DNA: TGTGCCAGCACCCCCCTGACGAGAGCACAAGAGACCCAGTACTTC
CDR3: CASTPLTRAQETQYF

J: TRBJ1-5
size: many
D: -
V: TRBV25-1
DNA: TGTGCCAGCAGTGCAGGGAGCAATCAGCCCCAGCATTTT
CDR3: CASSAGSNQPQHF

J: TRBJ1-4
size: -
D: -
V: TRBV13
DNA: TGTGCCAGCGGCTTACGTATACGCTTCGTGGGTGAAAAACTATTTTTT
CDR3: CASGLRIRFVGEKLFF

J: TRBJ1-2
size: once
D: -
V: TRBV2
DNA: TGTGCCAGCAGCGCACAAGCATACCGGTCCACCTCGGGTGGCTACACCTTC
CDR3: CASSAQAYRSTSGGYTF

J: TRBJ1-1
size: many
D: -
V: TRBV12-3/TRBV12-4
DNA: TGTGCCAGCAAACCCGGGAGGCACCTGAACACTGAAGCTTTCTTT
CDR3: CASKPGRHLNTEAFF

J: TRBJ2-5
size: many
D: -
V: TRBV24-1
DNA: TGTGCCACCAGTGATACGACGAGGAATGCAGAGACCCAGTACTTC
CDR3: CATSDTTRNAETQYF

J: TRBJ1-1
size: -
D: -
V: TRBV9
DNA: TGTGCCAGCAGCGTCGGTGGCGGTAGGGCTTTCTTT
CDR3: CASSVGGGRAFF

J: TRBJ2-2
size: many
D: TRBD2
V: TRBV4-1
DNA: TGCGCCAGCAGCCTAGATGGTAGCGGGAGAGTCACCGGGGAGCTGTTTTTT
CDR3: CASSLDGSGRVTGELFF

J: TRBJ1-2
size: few
D: TRBD1
V: TRBV2
DNA: TGTGCCAGCAGTCCACAGGGGCGTGGTGGCTACACCTTC
CDR3: CASSPQGRGGYTF

J: TRBJ1-3
size: many
D: -
V: TRBV11-2
DNA: TGTGCCAGCAGCTTAGTAGACCTCAGCTCTGGAAACACCATATATTTT
CDR3: CASSLVDLSSGNTIYF

J: TRBJ2-5
size: many
D: TRBD1
V: TRBV5-1
DNA: TGCGCCAGCAGCTTGGGCGGGACAGGGGGCCAAGAGACCCAGTACTTC
CDR3: CASSLGGTGGQETQYF

J: TRBJ1-3
size: many
D: -
V: TRBV5-1
DNA: TGCGCCAGCAGCGGCAGCGGGAACTCTGGAAACACCATATATTTT
CDR3: CASSGSGNSGNTIYF

J: TRBJ2-7
size: few
D: TRBD2
V: TRBV7-9
DNA: TGTGCCAGCTCAGAGACTAGCGGGAGCTACGAGCAGTACTTC
CDR3: CASSETSGSYEQYF

J: TRBJ2-6
size: -
D: -
V: TRBV2
DNA: TGTGCCAGCAGTGATCGAAGGAGCTCTGGGGCCAACGTCCTGACTTTC
CDR3: CASSDRRSSGANVLTF